The text below deals with one T cell receptor (beta chain). This entry comes from a study of control samples from healthy donors and cancer patients. Generated by immunoSEQ multiplex PCR, the TCRdb table keeps only in-frame clones and is missing some. The sample shows about 160,000 clones, approximately 90% of them seen only once. This receptor was identified in a woman younger than 45 in good health. The sample consisted of blood.

CDR3 nucleotide sequence: TGTGCCAGCAGCCCGACAGGTTATAGCAATCAGCCCCAGCATTTT. This gives the protein CASSPTGYSNQPQHF. The chain combines TRBV5-5 with TRBJ1-5, with D possibly being TRBD1 (6 bases). V lost 4 bases to trimming and J lost 0 bases, with 11 bases between them. Germline CDR1 SGHKS, CDR2 YYEKEE (reference sequence). The CDR3 spans 15 residues. Full variable domain (outside the CDR3, taken from reference TRBV5-5 and TRBJ1-5): DAGVTQSPTHLIKTRGQQVTLRCSPISGHKSVSWYQQVLGQGPQFIFQYYEKEERGRGNFPDRFSARQFPNYSSELNVNALLLGDSALYLCASSPTGYSNQPQHFGDGTRLSIL.